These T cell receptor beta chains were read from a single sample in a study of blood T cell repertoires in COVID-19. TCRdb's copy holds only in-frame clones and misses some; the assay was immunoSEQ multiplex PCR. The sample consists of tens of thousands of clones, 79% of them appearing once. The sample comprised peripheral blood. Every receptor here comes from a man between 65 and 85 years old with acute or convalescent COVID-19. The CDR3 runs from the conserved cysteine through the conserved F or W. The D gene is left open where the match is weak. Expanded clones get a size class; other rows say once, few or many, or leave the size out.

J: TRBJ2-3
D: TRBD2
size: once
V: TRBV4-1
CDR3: CASSQVGGAPDTQYF
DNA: TGCGCCAGCAGCCAAGTCGGGGGGGCCCCAGATACGCAGTATTTT

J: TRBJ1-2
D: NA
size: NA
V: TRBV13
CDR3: CASSPRGGEGYTF
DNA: TGTGCCAGCAGCCCCCGGGGAGGGGAAGGCTACACCTTC

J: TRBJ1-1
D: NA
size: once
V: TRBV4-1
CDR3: CASSQDRGYTEAFF
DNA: TGCGCCAGCAGCCAAGATCGGGGATACACTGAAGCTTTCTTT

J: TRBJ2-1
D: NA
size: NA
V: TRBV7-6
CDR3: CASSHLRGGDYNEQFF
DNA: TGTGCCAGCAGCCATTTAAGAGGGGGGGATTACAATGAGCAGTTCTTC

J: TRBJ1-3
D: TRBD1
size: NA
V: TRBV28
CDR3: CASSSLDRAGNTIYF
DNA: TGTGCCAGCAGTTCCCTGGACAGGGCTGGAAACACCATATATTTT

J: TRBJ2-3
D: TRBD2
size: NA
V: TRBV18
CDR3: CASSPTPYGGGDTDTQYF
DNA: TGTGCCAGCTCACCTACCCCGTATGGCGGGGGGGACACAGATACGCAGTATTTT

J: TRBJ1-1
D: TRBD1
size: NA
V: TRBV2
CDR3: CASITGGQPNTEAFF
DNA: TGTGCCAGCATTACAGGGGGCCAACCGAACACTGAAGCTTTCTTT

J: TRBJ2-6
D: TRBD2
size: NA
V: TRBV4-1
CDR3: CASSQRGLAGGPGANVLTF
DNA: TGCGCCAGCAGCCAGAGGGGACTAGCGGGGGGGCCTGGGGCCAACGTCCTGACTTTC

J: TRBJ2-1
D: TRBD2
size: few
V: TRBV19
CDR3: CASSISRGGNNEQFF
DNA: TGTGCCAGTAGTATCTCGCGGGGGGGAAACAATGAGCAGTTCTTC

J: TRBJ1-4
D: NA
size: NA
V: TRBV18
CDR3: CASSPLVDRSNEKLFF
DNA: TGTGCCAGCTCACCCTTGGTGGACAGATCTAATGAAAAACTGTTTTTT

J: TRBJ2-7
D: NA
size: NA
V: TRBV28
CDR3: CASSLVQSGEQYF
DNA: TGTGCCAGCAGTTTAGTTCAGAGCGGGGAGCAGTACTTC

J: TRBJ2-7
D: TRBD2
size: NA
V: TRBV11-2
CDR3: CASSFFSGGDYEQYF
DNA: TGTGCCAGCAGCTTTTTTAGCGGGGGAGACTACGAGCAGTACTTC

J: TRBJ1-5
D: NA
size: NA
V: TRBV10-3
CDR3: CAISESWGPNQPQHF
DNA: TGTGCCATCAGTGAGTCGTGGGGGCCCAATCAGCCCCAGCATTTT

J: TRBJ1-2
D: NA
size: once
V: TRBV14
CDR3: CASSQDFYGYTF
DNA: TGTGCCAGCAGCCAGGACTTTTATGGCTACACCTTC

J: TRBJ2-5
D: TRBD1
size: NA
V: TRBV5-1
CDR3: CASSFGQAPETQYF
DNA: TGCGCCAGCAGCTTCGGACAGGCTCCCGAGACCCAGTACTTC

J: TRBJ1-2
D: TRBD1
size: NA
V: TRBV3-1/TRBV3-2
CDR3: CASSARQGTWYGYTF
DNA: TGTGCCAGCAGCGCAAGACAGGGGACGTGGTATGGCTACACCTTC

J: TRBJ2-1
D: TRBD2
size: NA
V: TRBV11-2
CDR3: CASRSSGGAAYNEQFF
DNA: TGTGCCAGCCGGTCTAGCGGGGGGGCAGCCTACAATGAGCAGTTCTTC

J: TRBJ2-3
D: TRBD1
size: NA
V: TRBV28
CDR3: CASAAPDRGTDTQYF
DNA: TGTGCCAGCGCTGCCCCCGACAGGGGAACGGATACGCAGTATTTT

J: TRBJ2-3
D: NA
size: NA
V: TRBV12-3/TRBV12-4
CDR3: CASSFPGTDTQYF
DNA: TGTGCCAGCAGTTTCCCAGGCACAGATACGCAGTATTTT

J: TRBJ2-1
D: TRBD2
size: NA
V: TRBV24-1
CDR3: CATSGWLAGAEQFF
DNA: TGTGCCACCAGTGGCTGGCTAGCGGGGGCTGAGCAGTTCTTC

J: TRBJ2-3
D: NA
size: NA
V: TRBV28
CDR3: CASSSADRRGTDTQYF
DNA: TGTGCCAGCAGTTCCGCGGACCGGAGGGGCACAGATACGCAGTATTTT

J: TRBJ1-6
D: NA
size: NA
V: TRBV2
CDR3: CASSFDNSPLHF
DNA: TGTGCCAGCTCGTTCGATAATTCACCCCTCCACTTT

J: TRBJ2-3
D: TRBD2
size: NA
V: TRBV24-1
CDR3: CATSDSTSGGVTQYF
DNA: TGTGCCACCAGTGATTCCACTAGCGGGGGGGTTACGCAGTATTTT

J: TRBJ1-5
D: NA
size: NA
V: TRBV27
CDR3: CASSLAGSNQPQHF
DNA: TGTGCCAGCAGTTTAGCCGGTAGCAATCAGCCCCAGCATTTT

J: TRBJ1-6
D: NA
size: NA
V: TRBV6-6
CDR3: CASSAAGQNSPLHF
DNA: TGTGCCAGCAGTGCCGCGGGGCAAAATTCACCCCTCCACTTT

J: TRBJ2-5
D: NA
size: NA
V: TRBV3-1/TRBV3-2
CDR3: CASSQEGSKAVLKETQYF
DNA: TGTGCCAGCAGCCAAGAGGGCAGTAAGGCAGTTCTCAAGGAGACCCAGTACTTC

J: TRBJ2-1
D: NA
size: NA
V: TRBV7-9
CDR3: CASSSAAGTHRSDEQFF
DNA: TGTGCCAGCAGCTCCGCCGCGGGGACGCACAGAAGTGATGAGCAGTTCTTC

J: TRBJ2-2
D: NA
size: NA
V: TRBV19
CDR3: CASSTPPRADTGELFF
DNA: TGTGCCAGTAGTACCCCCCCGAGGGCGGACACCGGGGAGCTGTTTTTT

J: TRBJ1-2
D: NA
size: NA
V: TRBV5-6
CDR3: CASSLGGRENYGYTF
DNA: TGTGCCAGCAGCTTGGGGGGCAGGGAAAACTATGGCTACACCTTC

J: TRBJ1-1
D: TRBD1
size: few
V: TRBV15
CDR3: CATKDRVNTEAFF
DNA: TGTGCCACTAAGGACAGGGTGAACACTGAAGCTTTCTTT

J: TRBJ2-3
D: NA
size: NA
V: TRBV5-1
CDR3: CASSEMQGSTDTQYF
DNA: TGCGCCAGCAGCGAAATGCAGGGCAGCACAGATACGCAGTATTTT

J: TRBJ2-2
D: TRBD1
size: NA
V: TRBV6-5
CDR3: CASRRRTGAGELFF
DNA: TGTGCCAGCAGGAGACGGACAGGGGCCGGGGAGCTGTTTTTT

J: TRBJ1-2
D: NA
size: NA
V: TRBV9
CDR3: CASSHTGTNGYTF
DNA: TGTGCCAGCAGCCATACAGGGACCAATGGCTACACCTTC

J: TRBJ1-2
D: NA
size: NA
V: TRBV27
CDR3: CASSSLRVPYGYTF
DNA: TGTGCCAGCAGTTCCCTCCGCGTTCCCTATGGCTACACCTTC

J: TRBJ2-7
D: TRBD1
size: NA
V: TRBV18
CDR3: CASSRGTVTSYEQYF
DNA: TGTGCCAGCTCACGAGGGACAGTTACCTCCTACGAGCAGTACTTC

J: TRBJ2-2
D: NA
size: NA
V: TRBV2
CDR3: CASSERIYTGELFF
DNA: TGTGCCAGCAGTGAGCGGATCTACACCGGGGAGCTGTTTTTT

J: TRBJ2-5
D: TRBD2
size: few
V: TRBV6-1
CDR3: CASSERITSGTNQETQYF
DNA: TGTGCCAGCAGTGAAAGGATAACTAGCGGGACGAACCAAGAGACCCAGTACTTC

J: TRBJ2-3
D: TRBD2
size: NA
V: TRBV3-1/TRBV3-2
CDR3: CASSPSGGRGDTQYF
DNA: TGTGCCAGCAGCCCCTCGGGGGGGCGTGGAGATACGCAGTATTTT

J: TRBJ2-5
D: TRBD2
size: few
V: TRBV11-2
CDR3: CASSPSAGGGETQYF
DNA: TGTGCCAGCAGCCCCTCTGCGGGGGGGGGAGAGACCCAGTACTTC

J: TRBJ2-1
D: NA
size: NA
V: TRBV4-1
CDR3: CASSLFLSSYNEQFF
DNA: TGCGCCAGCAGCCTCTTCCTAAGCTCCTACAATGAGCAGTTCTTC